This section outlines one T cell receptor beta chain sequence together with its context. Antigen: not known. This record belongs to a study of T cell responses to AZD1222 COVID-19 vaccine. Study-wide results and limits: The span of vaccine-associated CD4 TCRs extended across spike, with dominance at 160-218 and 743-854.

This table comes from immunoSEQ multiplex PCR, and its TCRdb copy is limited to in-frame clones, with some not included. The sample consists of some 130,000 clones, approximately 90% of them appearing once. CDR3 length: 16 residues. With 10 bases clipped from V and 3 bases from J, the junction kept 17 bases outside the gene matches. Germline values: CDR1 MDHEN, CDR2 SYDVKM. This material consisted of peripheral blood, taken on day 0 of AZD1222 vaccination. The chain employs TRBV28 and TRBJ2-5; 7 nucleotides line up with TRBD2. This clonotype was obtained from an adult in good health. CDR3 sequence (DNA): TGTGCCACCCTACTCGGGGGGATTCAACCCAAAGAGACCCAGTACTTC. Protein product: CATLLGGIQPKETQYF.